The 24 T cell receptor beta chains below were found in one sample sequenced in a study of CD8+ T cells in alopecia areata. As to treatment: oral pan-JAK inhibitor, 5-10 mg twice daily. RNA was isolated and reverse transcribed to cDNA, the sequencing template. The data were produced by immunoSEQ multiplex PCR, yet TCRdb's version contains in-frame clones alone and is incomplete. The repertoire includes 150,000 to 200,000 clones, roughly 60% of them detected once, and around 16% sits in the top ten. The specimen comprised CD4+ T cells sorted from blood, sampled at approximately week 61, from a patient treated with tofacitinib. The receptors were gathered from a human donor with alopecia areata.

This clone was detected a few times. A junction end diverges from the germline sequence, so it may reflect a read error. The gene calls are TRBV7-7 and TRBJ2-5, with 8 bases fitting TRBD1. Per the germline V gene, CDR1 is SSHAT and CDR2 is FNYEAQ (reference sequence). The CDR3 runs to 15 residues. CDR3 in amino acids: CASSVGQGNGETQYF. In nucleotides, the CDR3 is TGTGCTAGCAGCGTTGGACAGGGTAATGGAGAGACCCAGTACTTC.

On this clone: The sample contains more than one DNA sequence encoding this CDR3. The chain joins TRBV19 to TRBJ1-5; 7 bases line up with TRBD1. The germline gives CDR1 LNHDA, CDR2 SQIVND (reference sequence). The CDR3 contains 16 residues. The V and J ends lost 5 bases and 0 bases, in that order; junction bases with no gene match: 7. This CDR3 is CASSPRQGNSNQPQHF. The CDR3 DNA reads as TGTGCCAGTAGTCCAAGACAGGGAAATAGCAATCAGCCCCAGCATTTT.

There are a few counts of this clone. The genes are TRBV29-1 and TRBJ2-5; D perhaps matches TRBD2 (6 bases). This CDR3 has 14 residues. The germline gives CDR1 SQVTM, CDR2 ANQGSEA. V was clipped by 4 bases and J by 3 bases, with 15 bases between them. The CDR3 sequence is CSVVDRGAKETQYF. The CDR3 region has the DNA TGCAGCGTTGTTGACCGCGGGGCCAAAGAGACCCAGTACTTC.

In its sample, this clone was seen a few times. The chain uses TRBV29-1 and TRBJ1-1; 8 bases are a match to TRBD1. Trimming removed 5 bases from V and 3 bases from J; junction bases left unmatched: 2. This CDR3 has 12 amino acids. Germline V gene data show CDR1 as SQVTM and CDR2 as ANQGSEA. CDR3 amino acids: CSVQGADTEAFF. CDR3 in DNA: TGCAGCGTTCAGGGGGCGGACACTGAAGCTTTCTTT.

In DNA, the CDR3 is TGTGCCAGCAGCGGTCGAGGCCCCTATGGCTACACCTTC. Amino acid sequence: CASSGRGPYGYTF. This chain connects TRBV5-6 to TRBJ1-2; D is undetermined. The ends were cut back, 4 bases at V and 4 bases at J, with 11 bases in the middle. This CDR3 contains 13 residues. Germline assignment: CDR1 SGHDT and CDR2 YYEEEE.

The rearrangement uses TRBV11-3 and TRBJ2-5; 9 bases are a match to TRBD1. Germline CDR1 reads SGHNT; CDR2 reads YENEEA. This CDR3 region has 16 residues. The V and J ends lost 4 bases and 1 base, in that order; junction bases with no gene match: 7. Written as DNA, the CDR3 is TGTGCCAGCAGCTGGGGACAGGGCGGTCCCCAAGAGACCCAGTACTTC. It translates to CASSWGQGGPQETQYF.

The rearrangement uses TRBV19 and TRBJ1-1; D not certain. This CDR3 is built from 13 residues. V was trimmed by 2 bases and J by 4 bases, leaving 8 bases between them. Germline CDR1 and CDR2: LNHDA and SQIVND (reference sequence). This CDR3 reads CASSILWGTEAFF. The CDR3 coding sequence is TGTGCCAGTAGTATATTATGGGGCACTGAAGCTTTCTTT.

Written as DNA, the CDR3 is TGCAGCGTTGGGGGCTGGGGTGAAGCTTTCTTT. Protein: CSVGGWGEAFF. This sequence joins TRBV29-1 and TRBJ1-1, with D possibly TRBD1 on 5 matching bases. The CDR3 has 11 residues. Germline values: CDR1 SQVTM, CDR2 ANQGSEA. The V gene lost 4 bases and the J gene lost 7 bases, with 10 bases spanning the gap.

This sequence joins TRBV10-1 and TRBJ2-5, with D unresolved. CDR1 and CDR2 (germline): WNHNN, SYGVQD (reference sequence). V gave up 2 bases and J gave up 3 bases, with 13 bases separating them. The CDR3 is 15 residues long. The CDR3 nucleotides are TGCGCCAGCAGTGAGACCCCCGGGCCGGAAGAGACCCAGTACTTC. Residues: CASSETPGPEETQYF.

This chain links TRBV7-8 with TRBJ2-3; D is tentatively TRBD1 or TRBD2 (7 bases each). This CDR3 spans 14 amino acids. Germline values: CDR1 SGHVS, CDR2 FQNEAQ. Trimming took off 4 bases at V and 5 bases at J, with 13 bases between the two ends. This CDR3 is CASSSQGGRDTQYF. The CDR3 coding sequence is TGTGCCAGCAGCTCCCAGGGGGGGCGAGATACGCAGTATTTT. Drawing the rest from reference TRBV7-8 and TRBJ2-3, the complete variable domain is GAGVSQSPRYKVAKRGQDVALRCDPISGHVSLFWYQQALGQGPEFLTYFQNEAQLDKSGLPSDRFFAERPEGSVSTLKIQRTQQEDSAVYLCASSSQGGRDTQYFGPGTRLTVL.

This clone was seen once. The rearrangement joins TRBV6-5 to TRBJ2-7, with 7 positions matching TRBD1. Germline CDR1 is MNHEY and CDR2 is SVGAGI. This CDR3 contains 15 residues. The ends lost 0 bases at V and 2 bases at J; junction bases unmatched: 4. CDR3 bases: TGTGCCAGCAGTTACTCCCAGGGGGAGACCTACGAGCAGTACTTC. Protein: CASSYSQGETYEQYF.

The rearrangement links TRBV4-2 to TRBJ1-1, with D maybe TRBD1 (5 bases). Looked up from germline, CDR1 is LGHNA and CDR2 is YNFKEQ. Trimming removed 0 bases from V and 2 bases from J, with 7 bases in between. CDR3 size: 14 residues. CDR3: CASSQETANTEAFF. DNA for the CDR3: TGTGCCAGCAGCCAAGAGACAGCCAACACTGAAGCTTTCTTT.

The CDR3 loop is CASRSPGLLYEQYF. For the CDR3, the DNA is TGTGCCAGCAGGTCACCTGGCCTCCTCTACGAGCAGTACTTC. The chain carries TRBV27 and TRBJ2-7; no firm D call. The CDR3 length is 14 residues. V was clipped by 6 bases and J by 3 bases, with 15 bases between them. The germline gives CDR1 MNHEY, CDR2 SMNVEV (reference sequence).

Details on this clone: Sequence at one end of the junction differs from germline and may be a read error. This sequence joins TRBV14 and TRBJ1-2; D is uncertain. From germline, CDR1 is SGHDN and CDR2 FVKESK. This CDR3 is 13 amino acids long. CDR3: CASSQDFNSPHPF. CDR3 DNA: TGTGCCAGCAGCCAAGATTTCAACAGTCCCCACCCATTC.

CDR3 bases: TGTGCCAGCAGTTCCGACAGGGGGACTGAAGCTTTCTTT. It codes for CASSSDRGTEAFF. The V gene is TRBV14, the J gene TRBJ1-1; 9 bases agree with TRBD1. Trimming removed 6 bases from V and 5 bases from J; junction bases left unmatched: 4. The CDR3 runs to 13 residues. Germline values: CDR1 SGHDN, CDR2 FVKESK. The whole variable domain, filled in from reference TRBV14 and TRBJ1-1, reads EAGVTQFPSHSVIEKGQTVTLRCDPISGHDNLYWYRRVMGKEIKFLLHFVKESKQDESGMPNNRFLAERTGGTYSTLKVQPAELEDSGVYFCASSSDRGTEAFFGQGTRLTVV.

Only a few counts were recorded for this clone. The chain joins TRBV2 to TRBJ2-2, with a weak D call TRBD1 (6 bases). The V end was cut by 3 bases, the J end by 1 base, with 9 bases between. CDR3 length equals 15 residues. Germline V gene data show CDR1 as SNHLY and CDR2 as FYNNEI. This CDR3 is CASSETTGNTGELFF. In nucleotides, the CDR3 is TGTGCCAGCAGTGAGACGACAGGGAACACCGGGGAGCTGTTTTTT.

The J gene is TRBJ1-1, the V gene TRBV29-1, with D uncertain. The CDR3 runs to 15 residues. Germline-derived CDR1 and CDR2 are SQVTM and ANQGSEA. V was trimmed by 4 bases and J by 7 bases, leaving 22 bases between them. CDR3 protein: CSVGWGGTRTIEAFF. The CDR3 bases are TGCAGCGTTGGATGGGGTGGAACTAGAACAATTGAAGCTTTCTTT. Looking up the rest from reference TRBV29-1 and TRBJ1-1 gives the full variable domain: SAVISQKPSRDICQRGTSLTIQCQVDSQVTMMFWYRQQPGQSLTLIATANQGSEATYESGFVIDKFPISRPNLTFSTLTVSNMSPEDSSIYLCSVGWGGTRTIEAFFGQGTRLTVV.

The chain has TRBV2 and TRBJ1-2, with no clear D. Trimming left V 2 bases short and J 5 bases short, with 3 bases between. CDR3 length: 11 residues. From germline, CDR1 is SNHLY and CDR2 FYNNEI. CDR3 bases: TGTGCCAGCAGTGAACAGTATGGCTACACCTTC. Amino acid sequence: CASSEQYGYTF.

This sequence joins TRBV30 and TRBJ2-3; D gene ambiguous. This CDR3 is built from 13 residues. CDR1 is GTSNPN, CDR2 SVGIG, per germline (reference sequence). Trimming shortened V by 3 bases and J by 3 bases, and 10 bases separated the two germline ends. The CDR3 loop reads CAWSARDTDTQYF. For the CDR3, the DNA is TGTGCCTGGAGCGCTCGAGATACAGATACGCAGTATTTT.

This chain connects TRBV30 to TRBJ2-7, with TRBD2 as a possible D gene (5 bases). The germline V gene encodes CDR1 GTSNPN and CDR2 SVGIG (reference sequence). Trimming stripped 5 bases from V and 1 base from J, with 9 bases between. The CDR3 extends over 12 amino acids. The CDR3 region has the DNA TGTGCCTGGGCCGGGGTTTCCTACGAGCAGTACTTC. Translating it yields CAWAGVSYEQYF.

The chain links TRBV5-1 to TRBJ2-3; either TRBD1 or TRBD2 may supply D (6 bases each). The V end was cut by 0 bases, the J end by 6 bases, with 14 bases between. The V gene's germline CDR1 is SGHRS and CDR2 YFSETQ. The CDR3 has 15 amino acids. CDR3 bases: TGCGCCAGCAGCTTGGCACGGGGGCGAGGCGATACGCAGTATTTT. The encoded protein is CASSLARGRGDTQYF.

Regarding this clone: In this CDR3 the conserved last residue, phenylalanine or tryptophan, is missing, so a read error is likely. The rearrangement links TRBV9 to TRBJ1-1, with D maybe TRBD1 (6 bases). CDR3 length equals 14 residues. Germline loops: CDR1 SGDLS, CDR2 YYNGEE. V was trimmed by 6 bases and J by 1 base, leaving 13 bases between them. CDR3 sequence: CASTPDSRNTEAFL. The DNA of the CDR3 is TGTGCCAGCACCCCGGACAGCCGGAACACTGAAGCTTTCCTT.

V gene TRBV5-4 combines with J gene TRBJ1-2; D is unclear. The CDR3 runs to 11 residues. V shed 6 bases and J shed 13 bases, with 16 bases lying between them. Germline-derived CDR1 and CDR2 are SGHNT and YYREEE (reference sequence). CDR3 nucleotide sequence: TGTGCCAGCACAGGAGGGTTCTCTGCCACCTTC. It codes for CASTGGFSATF. Supplemented by reference TRBV5-4 and TRBJ1-2, the full variable domain reads ETGVTQSPTHLIKTRGQQVTLRCSSQSGHNTVSWYQQALGQGPQFIFQYYREEENGRGNFPPRFSGLQFPNYSSELNVNALELDDSALYLCASTGGFSATFGSGTRLTVV.

The J gene is TRBJ2-7, the V gene TRBV25-1; maybe TRBD1 (5 bases). The germline CDR1 and CDR2 sequences are MGHDK and SYGVNS. The CDR3 length is 15 residues. The V and J ends lost 3 bases and 2 bases respectively, with 14 bases between them. DNA for the CDR3: TGTGCCAGCAGTGACCTTTCAGGCAGGGCCTACGAGCAGTACTTC. Translated, it gives CASSDLSGRAYEQYF.